This TCR beta chain stems from a study of regulatory T cells in long-lasting Graves disease. For the study at large: Persistent Graves' disease meant over 5 years of antithyroid drugs with positive TSH receptor antibodies.

Time point noted: persistent/refractory GD, antithyroid drugs over 5 years with positive TRAb. PBMC-extracted RNA yielded the TCR library. Patients were enrolled at an endocrinology department in Xi'an, China. A volume of about 9 milliliters of peripheral blood was collected in EDTA tubes. This clonotype has only a few counts. TCR beta libraries were built with iRepertoire HTBI primers and Arm-PCR of CDR3 regions. Via MiXCR, TCRdb re-called the multiplex PCR reads, giving one row per CDR3 protein. Counted here are 700,000 or so distinct CDR3 sequences, 30% occurring once; the ten biggest clones make up 40% to 50%. The material was peripheral blood mononuclear cells (PBMCs), obtained when the disease was refractory, from a patient treated with antithyroid drugs. The TCR originated in a female donor with Graves disease.

The CDR3 nucleotides are TGTGCCAGCAGCTTAGTTTCTCGGGTGCGGAGCACTGAAGCTTTCTTT. It translates to CASSLVSRVRSTEAFF. The chain couples TRBV7-3 to TRBJ1-1, with D unclear. The V gene lost 2 bases and the J gene lost 4 bases, with 17 bases spanning the gap. CDR1 is SGHTA and CDR2 is FQGTGA in the germline V gene. This CDR3 has 16 residues.